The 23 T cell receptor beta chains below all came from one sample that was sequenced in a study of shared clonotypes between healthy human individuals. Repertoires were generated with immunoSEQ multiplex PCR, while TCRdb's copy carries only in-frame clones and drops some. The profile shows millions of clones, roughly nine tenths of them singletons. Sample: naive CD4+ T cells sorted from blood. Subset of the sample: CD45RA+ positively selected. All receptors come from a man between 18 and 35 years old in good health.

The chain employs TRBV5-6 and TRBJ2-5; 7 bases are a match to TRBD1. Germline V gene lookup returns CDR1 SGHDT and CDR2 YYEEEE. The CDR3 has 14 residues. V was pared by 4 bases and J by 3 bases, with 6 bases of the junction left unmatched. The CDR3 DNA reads TGTGCCAGCAGCCGTCACGGGACAGAAGAGACCCAGTACTTC. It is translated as CASSRHGTEETQYF.

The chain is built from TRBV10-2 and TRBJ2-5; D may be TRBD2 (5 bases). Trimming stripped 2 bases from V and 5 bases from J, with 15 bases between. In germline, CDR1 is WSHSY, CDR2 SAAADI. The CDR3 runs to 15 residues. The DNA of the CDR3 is TGCGCCAGCAGTGAGCAAAGCGGATCTGTGGAGACCCAGTACTTC. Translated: CASSEQSGSVETQYF.

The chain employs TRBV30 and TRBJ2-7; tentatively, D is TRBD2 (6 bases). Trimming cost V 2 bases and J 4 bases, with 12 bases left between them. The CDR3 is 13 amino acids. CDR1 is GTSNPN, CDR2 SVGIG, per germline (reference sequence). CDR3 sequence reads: CAWSLGLRYEQYF. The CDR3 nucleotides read TGTGCCTGGAGTTTGGGACTGAGATACGAGCAGTACTTC.

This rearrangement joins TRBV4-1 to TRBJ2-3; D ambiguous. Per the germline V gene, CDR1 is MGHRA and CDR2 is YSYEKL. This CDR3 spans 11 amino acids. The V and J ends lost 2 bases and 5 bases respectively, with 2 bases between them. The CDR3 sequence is CASSQRDTQYF. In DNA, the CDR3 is TGCGCCAGCAGCCAACGAGATACGCAGTATTTT.

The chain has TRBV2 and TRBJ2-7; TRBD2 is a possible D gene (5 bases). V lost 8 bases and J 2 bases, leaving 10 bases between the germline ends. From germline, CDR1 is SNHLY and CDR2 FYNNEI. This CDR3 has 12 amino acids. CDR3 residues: CASRGLPYEQYF. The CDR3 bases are TGTGCCAGCCGAGGACTGCCCTACGAGCAGTACTTC.

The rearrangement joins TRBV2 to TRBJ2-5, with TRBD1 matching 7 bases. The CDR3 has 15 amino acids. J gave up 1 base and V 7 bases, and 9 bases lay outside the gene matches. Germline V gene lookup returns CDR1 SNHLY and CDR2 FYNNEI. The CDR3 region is CASKIKTGIQETQYF. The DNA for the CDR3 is TGTGCCAGCAAGATTAAGACAGGGATCCAAGAGACCCAGTACTTC.

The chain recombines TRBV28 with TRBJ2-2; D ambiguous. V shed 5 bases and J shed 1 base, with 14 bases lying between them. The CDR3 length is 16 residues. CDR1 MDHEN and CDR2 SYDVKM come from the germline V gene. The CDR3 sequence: CASSPVHPKNTGELFF. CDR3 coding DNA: TGTGCCAGCAGTCCTGTCCATCCAAAGAACACCGGGGAGCTGTTTTTT. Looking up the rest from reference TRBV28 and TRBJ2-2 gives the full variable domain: DVKVTQSSRYLVKRTGEKVFLECVQDMDHENMFWYRQDPGLGLRLIYFSYDVKMKEKGDIPEGYSVSREKKERFSLILESASTNQTSMYLCASSPVHPKNTGELFFGEGSRLTVL.

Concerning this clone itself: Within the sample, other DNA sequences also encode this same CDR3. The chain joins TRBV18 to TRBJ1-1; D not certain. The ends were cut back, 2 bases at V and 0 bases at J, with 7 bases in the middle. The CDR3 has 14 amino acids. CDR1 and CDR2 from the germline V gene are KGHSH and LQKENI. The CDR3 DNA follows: TGTGCCAGCTCACCATTAGGGTTGAACACTGAAGCTTTCTTT. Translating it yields CASSPLGLNTEAFF.

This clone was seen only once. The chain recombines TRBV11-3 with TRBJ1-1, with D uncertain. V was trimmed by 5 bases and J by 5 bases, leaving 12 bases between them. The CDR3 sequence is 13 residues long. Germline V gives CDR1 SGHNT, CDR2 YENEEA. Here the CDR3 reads CASSVAQRTEAFF. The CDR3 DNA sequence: TGTGCCAGCAGCGTAGCACAAAGGACTGAAGCTTTCTTT.

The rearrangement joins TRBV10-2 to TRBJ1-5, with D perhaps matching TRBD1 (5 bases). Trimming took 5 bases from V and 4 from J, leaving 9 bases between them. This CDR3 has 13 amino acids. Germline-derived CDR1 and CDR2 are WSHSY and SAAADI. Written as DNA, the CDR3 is TGCGCCAGCAGTCGGGGACCTAATCAGCCCCAGCATTTT. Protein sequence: CASSRGPNQPQHF.

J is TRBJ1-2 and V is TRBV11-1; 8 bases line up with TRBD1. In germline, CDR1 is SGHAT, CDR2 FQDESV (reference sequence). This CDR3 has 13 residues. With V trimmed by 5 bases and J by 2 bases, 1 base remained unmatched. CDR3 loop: CASSRDRNYGYTF. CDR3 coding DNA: TGTGCCAGCAGCCGGGACAGGAACTATGGCTACACCTTC.

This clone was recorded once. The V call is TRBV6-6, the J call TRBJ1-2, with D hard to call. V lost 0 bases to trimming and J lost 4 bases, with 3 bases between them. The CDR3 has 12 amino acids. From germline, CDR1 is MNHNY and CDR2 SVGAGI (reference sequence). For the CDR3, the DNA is TGTGCCAGCAGTTACTCGCCCTATGGCTACACCTTC. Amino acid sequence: CASSYSPYGYTF.

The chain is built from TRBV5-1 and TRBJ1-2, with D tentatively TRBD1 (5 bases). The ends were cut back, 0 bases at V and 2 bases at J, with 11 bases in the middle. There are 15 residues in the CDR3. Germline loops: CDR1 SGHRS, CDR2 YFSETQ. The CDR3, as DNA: TGCGCCAGCAGCTTGGGGTCAGGGAAAAACTATGGCTACACCTTC. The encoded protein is CASSLGSGKNYGYTF.

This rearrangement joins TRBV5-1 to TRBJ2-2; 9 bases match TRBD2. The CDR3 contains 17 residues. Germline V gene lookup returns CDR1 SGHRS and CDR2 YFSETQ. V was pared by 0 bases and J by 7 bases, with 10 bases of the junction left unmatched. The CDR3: CASSLEIGGGARGELFF. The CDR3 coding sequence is TGCGCCAGCAGCTTGGAGATCGGCGGGGGGGCCCGCGGGGAGCTGTTTTTT. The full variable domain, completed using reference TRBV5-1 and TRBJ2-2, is KAGVTQTPRYLIKTRGQQVTLSCSPISGHRSVSWYQQTPGQGLQFLFEYFSETQRNKGNFPGRFSGRQFSNSRSEMNVSTLELGDSALYLCASSLEIGGGARGELFFGEGSRLTVL.

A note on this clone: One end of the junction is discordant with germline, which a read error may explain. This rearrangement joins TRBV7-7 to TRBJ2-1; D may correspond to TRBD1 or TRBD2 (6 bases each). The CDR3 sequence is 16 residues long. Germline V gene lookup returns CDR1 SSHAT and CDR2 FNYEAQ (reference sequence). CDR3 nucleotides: TGTGCTAGCAGCTTAGGCCCCTTGGGGGCGGGGAATGAGCAGTTCTTC. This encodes CASSLGPLGAGNEQFF.

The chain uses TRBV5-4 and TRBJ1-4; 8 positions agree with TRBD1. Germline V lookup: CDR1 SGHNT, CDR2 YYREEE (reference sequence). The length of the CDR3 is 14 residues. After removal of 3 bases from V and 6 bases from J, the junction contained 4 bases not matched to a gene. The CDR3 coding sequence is TGTGCCAGCAGCTCCACGGGACAGGATGAAAAACTGTTTTTT. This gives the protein CASSSTGQDEKLFF.

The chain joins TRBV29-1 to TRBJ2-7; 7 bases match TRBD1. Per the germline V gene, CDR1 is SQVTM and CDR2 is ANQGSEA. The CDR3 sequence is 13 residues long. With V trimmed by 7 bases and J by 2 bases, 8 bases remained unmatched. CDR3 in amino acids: CSATGEFAYEQYF. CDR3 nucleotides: TGCAGCGCCACAGGGGAATTTGCCTACGAGCAGTACTTC.

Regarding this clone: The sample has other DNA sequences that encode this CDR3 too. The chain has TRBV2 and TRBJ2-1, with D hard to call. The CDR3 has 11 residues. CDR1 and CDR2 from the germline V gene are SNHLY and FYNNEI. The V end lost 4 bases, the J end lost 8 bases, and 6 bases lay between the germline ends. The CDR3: CASSVWDEQFF. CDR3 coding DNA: TGTGCCAGCAGTGTTTGGGATGAGCAGTTCTTC.

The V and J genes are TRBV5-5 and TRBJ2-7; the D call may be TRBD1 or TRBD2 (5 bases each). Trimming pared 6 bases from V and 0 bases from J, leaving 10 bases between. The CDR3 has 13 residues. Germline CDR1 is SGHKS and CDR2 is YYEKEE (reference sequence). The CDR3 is CASNPGTSYEQYF. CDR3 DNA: TGTGCCAGCAACCCCGGGACCTCCTACGAGCAGTACTTC.

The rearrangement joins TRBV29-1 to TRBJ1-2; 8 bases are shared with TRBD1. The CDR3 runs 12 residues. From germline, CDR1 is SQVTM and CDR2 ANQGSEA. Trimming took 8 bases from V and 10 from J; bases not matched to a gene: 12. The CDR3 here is CSSYGQGGIYTF. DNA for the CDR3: TGCAGCTCCTATGGACAGGGAGGAATCTACACCTTC.

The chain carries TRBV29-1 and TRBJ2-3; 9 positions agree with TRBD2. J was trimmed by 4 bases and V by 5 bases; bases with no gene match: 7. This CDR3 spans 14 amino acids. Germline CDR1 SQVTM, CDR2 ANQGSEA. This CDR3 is CSVSPRLAADTQYF. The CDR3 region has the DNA TGCAGCGTTAGCCCCCGACTAGCGGCAGATACGCAGTATTTT.

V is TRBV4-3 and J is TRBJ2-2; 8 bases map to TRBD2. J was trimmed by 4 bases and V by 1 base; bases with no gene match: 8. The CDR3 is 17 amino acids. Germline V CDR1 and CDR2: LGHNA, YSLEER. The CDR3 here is CASSQGILAVSTGELFF. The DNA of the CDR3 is TGCGCCAGCAGCCAAGGGATACTAGCGGTAAGCACCGGGGAGCTGTTTTTT.

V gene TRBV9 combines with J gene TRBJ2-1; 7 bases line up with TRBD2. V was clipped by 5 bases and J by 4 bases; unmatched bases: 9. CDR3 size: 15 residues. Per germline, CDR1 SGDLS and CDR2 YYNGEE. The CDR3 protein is CASSSVTGGYNEQFF. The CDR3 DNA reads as TGTGCCAGCAGTTCTGTAACGGGGGGATACAATGAGCAGTTCTTC.